This T cell receptor (beta chain) stems from a study of metastatic and nonmetastatic thyroid tumors. Study information: Malignant and benign thyroid patients had repertoires compared in peripheral blood and tumor or nodule tissue.

All patients reached thyroid surgery having received no treatment beforehand. Trimming left V 2 bases short and J 6 bases short, with 15 bases between. The germline CDR1 and CDR2 sequences are MNHNS and SASEGT. CDR3 length equals 15 residues. This clone was counted only a few times. Antigen specificity is unknown. Study processing details: Variation in CDR3 across clinicopathological groups served as the basis for constructing a distant-metastasis classifier in papillary thyroid cancer. TCRdb re-called the PCR reads with MiXCR. TCRdb's processing, not the authors', yielded these V and J calls. The top ten hold 8% to 10% of the sample, which has 40,000 or so clones, about 24% seen once. Study findings and constraints: Significantly greater TCR beta diversity was reportedly found in malignant thyroid tumors than in benign nodules (in blood and tumor).

The sample comprised blood. The sequence came from a female donor with papillary thyroid cancer or a benign thyroid nodule (not recorded which). Some clones in this sample may be carry-over from other donors' samples. V gene TRBV6-1 combines with J gene TRBJ2-3; D uncertain. The chain's CDR3 is CASSERPELNDTQYF. The CDR3, as DNA: TGTGCCAGCAGTGAACGGCCGGAGCTAAATGATACGCAGTATTTT.